This is a list of T cell receptor beta chains from one sample in a study of cytomegalovirus exposure and HLA in healthy donors. The method was immunoSEQ multiplex PCR; TCRdb's version includes in-frame clones alone and lacks a portion of them. The sample records some 150,000 clones, under 70% being singletons. The sequencing sample was made of PBMCs. These receptor sequences come from a woman in her thirties in good health and CMV-seropositive. Both conserved end residues are part of each CDR3. A D gene is named only where the DNA matches it firmly. For some rows the clone size is stated as once, few or many, or as a class when expanded; others skip it.

clone_size j_call v_call d_call cdr3_aa cdr3_nt
. TRBJ1-1 TRBV6-1 TRBD1 CASCFSGGGTEAFF TGTGCCAGCTGTTTCTCAGGGGGAGGTACTGAAGCTTTCTTT
. TRBJ1-1 TRBV6-6 . CASSGSRAFF TGTGCCAGTTCCGGGTCCCGTGCTTTCTTT
few TRBJ1-3 TRBV7-2 . CASSLRGSGNTIYF TGTGCCAGCAGCTTACGGGGATCTGGAAACACCATATATTTT
. TRBJ1-5 TRBV6-5 TRBD1 CASSYTSGGSNQPQHF TGTGCCAGCAGTTACACGTCAGGGGGCAGCAATCAGCCCCAGCATTTT
. TRBJ1-1 TRBV7-9 . CASTGGLRGGTEAFF TGTGCCAGCACGGGGGGCCTTAGAGGGGGCACTGAAGCTTTCTTT
once TRBJ1-1 TRBV5-6 . CASSLRWGLEAFF TGTGCCAGCAGCCTTCGGTGGGGGCTTGAAGCTTTCTTT
. TRBJ2-3 TRBV5-6 . CASSLLLNTDTQYF TGTGCCAGCAGCTTGCTACTTAACACAGATACGCAGTATTTT
. TRBJ2-3 TRBV30 TRBD2 CAWNSGSSDTQYF TGTGCCTGGAATAGCGGGAGTTCAGATACGCAGTATTTT
. TRBJ2-2 TRBV6-5 TRBD1 CASSYHGTGGLGELFF TGTGCCAGCAGTTACCATGGGACAGGGGGCCTCGGGGAGCTGTTTTTT
few TRBJ1-1 TRBV18 TRBD1 CASSPSLDRGQAFF TGTGCCAGCTCCCCCAGCCTGGACAGGGGGCAGGCTTTCTTT
once TRBJ1-5 TRBV7-8 . CASSLGVRERNQPQHF TGTGCCAGCAGCTTAGGTGTGAGGGAACGGAATCAGCCCCAGCATTTT
few TRBJ2-7 TRBV5-8 TRBD1 CAAALTGGNEQYF TGTGCCGCCGCACTTACAGGGGGGAACGAGCAGTACTTC
few TRBJ1-1 TRBV30 . CAWSFRREAFF TGTGCCTGGAGTTTCCGCAGAGAAGCTTTCTTT
. TRBJ1-4 TRBV7-6 TRBD1 CASSLGQGNEKLFF TGTGCCAGCAGCTTAGGACAGGGTAATGAAAAACTGTTTTTT
once TRBJ2-5 TRBV9 . CASSPLDLGLEETQYF TGTGCCAGCAGCCCCCTTGATTTGGGGCTAGAAGAGACCCAGTACTTC
. TRBJ1-5 TRBV28 TRBD1 CASSRTGVSNQPQHF TGTGCCAGCAGCCGAACAGGGGTGAGCAATCAGCCCCAGCATTTT
few TRBJ1-2 TRBV2 . CASSATGDNYGYTF TGTGCCAGCAGTGCGACAGGAGATAACTATGGCTACACCTTC
. TRBJ2-7 TRBV7-3 TRBD2 CASSPAPTNIAGGLEQYF TGTGCCAGCAGCCCGGCCCCAACGAACATAGCGGGGGGGCTGGAGCAGTACTTC
. TRBJ1-5 TRBV5-1 TRBD1 CASSPRPGTGGYQPQHF TGCGCCAGCAGCCCTAGACCCGGGACAGGGGGCTATCAGCCCCAGCATTTT
few TRBJ1-2 TRBV5-4 TRBD1 CASSYGTDYGYTF TGTGCCAGCAGCTACGGGACAGACTATGGCTACACCTTC
. TRBJ1-2 TRBV25-1 . CASSENYRYTF TGTGCCAGCAGTGAAAACTACCGCTACACCTTC
. TRBJ1-5 TRBV28 TRBD1 CASKTGGGQPQHF TGTGCCAGCAAGACAGGGGGCGGTCAGCCCCAGCATTTT
. TRBJ2-7 TRBV30 . CAWKYLPSSYEQYF TGTGCCTGGAAATATCTACCTAGTTCCTACGAGCAGTACTTC
once TRBJ2-5 TRBV4-1 . CASSQTLVPQETQYF TGCGCCAGCAGCCAGACTCTAGTACCCCAAGAGACCCAGTACTTC
. TRBJ1-1 TRBV5-4 TRBD1 CASSFPDRAHTEAFF TGTGCCAGCAGCTTTCCAGACAGGGCCCACACTGAAGCTTTCTTT
. TRBJ1-5 TRBV19 . CASTLSRGVGNQPQHF TGTGCCAGTACCTTATCCCGGGGAGTCGGGAATCAGCCCCAGCATTTT
few TRBJ2-7 TRBV5-1 TRBD2 CASSSASGSYEQYF TGCGCCAGCAGCTCGGCTAGCGGCTCCTACGAGCAGTACTTC
. TRBJ1-5 TRBV6-6 . CASNGGYSNQPQHF TGTGCCAGCAATGGGGGGTATAGCAATCAGCCCCAGCATTTT
. TRBJ1-3 TRBV7-9 TRBD1 CASSLGQVGNTIYF TGTGCCAGCAGCTTGGGACAGGTTGGAAACACCATATATTTT
few TRBJ1-1 TRBV6-5 TRBD1 CASSTGQVFTEAFF TGTGCCAGCAGTACAGGACAGGTTTTCACTGAAGCTTTCTTT
. TRBJ2-1 TRBV28 TRBD2 CASTSWSGGAYNEQFF TGTGCCAGCACCTCATGGAGCGGGGGGGCTTACAATGAGCAGTTCTTC
once TRBJ2-1 TRBV5-1 . CASSFFGGSSYNEQFF TGCGCCAGCAGCTTCTTTGGTGGTAGCTCCTACAATGAGCAGTTCTTC
few TRBJ2-7 TRBV30 TRBD1 CAWSNLARQGERYEQYF TGTGCCTGGAGCAATCTAGCCCGACAGGGAGAACGTTACGAGCAGTACTTC
. TRBJ1-1 TRBV5-6 . CASSLEMVTNTEAFF TGTGCCAGCAGCTTGGAGATGGTTACTAACACTGAAGCTTTCTTT
few TRBJ2-5 TRBV11-2 . CASSLVGPYQETQYF TGTGCCAGCAGCTTAGTGGGCCCGTACCAAGAGACCCAGTACTTC
. TRBJ1-1 TRBV6-1 TRBD1 CASSGTGTVNTEAFF TGTGCCAGCAGCGGCACCGGGACAGTGAACACTGAAGCTTTCTTT
. TRBJ1-5 TRBV27 . CASNLQPQHF TGTGCCAGCAATCTTCAGCCCCAGCATTTT
. TRBJ1-4 TRBV19 . CASSIDGGLREKLFF TGTGCCAGTAGTATAGATGGGGGACTTCGTGAAAAACTGTTTTTT
. TRBJ2-4 TRBV7-2 . CASSPLGKGQGNIQYF TGTGCCAGCAGCCCTCTTGGGAAGGGCCAGGGGAACATTCAGTACTTC
. TRBJ2-2 TRBV29-1 . CSVVTGRNTGELFF TGCAGCGTTGTCACAGGGAGAAACACCGGGGAGCTGTTTTTT
. TRBJ1-4 TRBV28 . CATGQTNEKLFF TGTGCCACAGGACAGACCAATGAAAAACTGTTTTTT
. TRBJ1-5 TRBV2 TRBD1 CASSIMTGQQPQHF TGTGCCAGCAGTATTATGACAGGGCAACAGCCCCAGCATTTT
. TRBJ2-4 TRBV6-5 TRBD2 CASSSLTSLIIQYF TGTGCCAGCAGTTCCTTGACTAGCCTAATCATTCAGTACTTC
. TRBJ1-6 TRBV2 . CASSEDFSGYNSPLHF TGTGCCAGCAGTGAAGACTTCTCGGGGTATAATTCACCCCTCCACTTT
. TRBJ1-2 TRBV28 . CASSLMQGTYPNYGYTF TGTGCCAGCAGTTTAATGCAGGGCACATACCCTAACTATGGCTACACCTTC
few TRBJ2-7 TRBV25-1 . CASSESGTASYEQYF TGTGCCAGCAGTGAATCGGGGACTGCCTCCTACGAGCAGTACTTC
. TRBJ1-4 TRBV30 . CAWSFPRVGEKLFF TGTGCCTGGAGTTTCCCCAGGGTGGGTGAAAAACTGTTTTTT
. TRBJ1-1 TRBV7-9 . CASSSSYEAFF TGTGCCAGCAGCTCGTCTTATGAAGCTTTCTTT
. TRBJ2-7 TRBV29-1 TRBD2 CSPRLAVSYEQYF TGCAGCCCCCGACTAGCGGTCTCCTACGAGCAGTACTTC
. TRBJ1-5 TRBV19 TRBD1 CASRSKGTAHSNQPQHF TGTGCCAGCCGATCGAAAGGGACAGCTCATAGCAATCAGCCCCAGCATTTT
. TRBJ1-2 TRBV27 TRBD1 CASSHSGQGKGYTF TGTGCCAGCAGCCACTCGGGACAGGGGAAGGGCTACACCTTC
. TRBJ2-6 TRBV19 TRBD1 CASSIGDRAPGANVLTF TGTGCCAGTAGTATAGGGGACAGGGCTCCTGGGGCCAACGTCCTGACTTTC
. TRBJ2-3 TRBV6-4 . CASSFGESTDTQYF TGTGCCAGCAGTTTTGGGGAGAGCACAGATACGCAGTATTTT
. TRBJ2-7 TRBV27 . CASSLWRGHEQYF TGTGCCAGCAGTTTATGGCGGGGCCACGAGCAGTACTTC
. TRBJ2-2 TRBV9 TRBD2 CASSVVGGYTGELFF TGTGCCAGCAGCGTAGTCGGGGGGTACACCGGGGAGCTGTTTTTT
. TRBJ2-7 TRBV27 TRBD2 CASKLFSGGAFEQYF TGTGCCAGCAAACTCTTTAGCGGGGGGGCTTTCGAGCAGTACTTC
. TRBJ1-4 TRBV10-1 . CATQPRGGEKLFF TGCGCCACCCAACCCCGAGGCGGTGAAAAACTGTTTTTT
. TRBJ2-1 TRBV29-1 . CSVHGGNEQFF TGCAGCGTTCATGGGGGGAATGAGCAGTTCTTC
. TRBJ2-7 TRBV7-9 . CASSFPTRRVGGYEQYF TGTGCCAGCAGCTTCCCGACCAGGCGGGTCGGGGGCTACGAGCAGTACTTC